Listed below are T cell receptor beta chains from one sample, sequenced in a study of early T cells in non-severe SARS-CoV-2 infection. A single record per CDR3 protein comes from TCRdb applying MiXCR to the 5' RACE reads. The repertoire has 95,000 to 100,000 distinct CDR3 sequences, less than 15% of them found once; the top ten carry around 2%. The sequencing sample was made of whole blood. Receptors were obtained from an adult who was a healthcare worker with PCR-confirmed SARS-CoV-2 infection or an uninfected control (not recorded which). The CDR3 runs from the conserved cysteine through the conserved F or W. The order of the fields is CDR3 protein, CDR3 DNA, D gene, CDR3 length, J gene, clone size, V gene. D genes are given only for firm matches. A row's size may be missing; if present it is once, few, many or a size class.

CASSRGLNEQFF TGTGCCAGCAGCCGGGGGTTGAATGAGCAGTTCTTC NA 12 TRBJ2-1 NA TRBV7-2
CASSQVWTGGGEQFF TGCGCCAGCAGCCAAGTTTGGACGGGGGGTGGTGAGCAGTTCTTC TRBD2 15 TRBJ2-1 NA TRBV4-1
CASSLAATLQETQYF TGTGCCAGCAGCTTAGCGGCCACTCTACAAGAGACCCAGTACTTC NA 15 TRBJ2-5 many TRBV7-9
CAAQGSDTEAFF TGTGCCGCCCAGGGTTCCGACACTGAAGCTTTCTTT NA 12 TRBJ1-1 many TRBV10-3
CASSIETGLSNQPQHF TGTGCCAGTAGTATAGAAACAGGGCTTAGCAATCAGCCCCAGCATTTT NA 16 TRBJ1-5 NA TRBV19
CASSLTGTGEYEQYF TGTGCCAGCAGCTTGACCGGGACAGGGGAATACGAGCAGTACTTC TRBD1 15 TRBJ2-7 many TRBV11-2
CASSYRDSSKNIQYF TGTGCCAGCAGTTACAGGGACAGCTCCAAAAACATTCAGTACTTC TRBD1 15 TRBJ2-4 NA TRBV6-5
CASSPRTGGRLSSNQPQHF TGTGCCAGCAGTCCGCGGACAGGGGGAAGATTGTCGAGCAATCAGCCCCAGCATTTT TRBD1 19 TRBJ1-5 few TRBV28
CSVESVRGNTIYF TGCAGCGTTGAGTCGGTCCGGGGAAACACCATATATTTT NA 13 TRBJ1-3 many TRBV29-1
CASTGTSGGNTGELFF TGTGCCAGCACCGGGACTAGCGGGGGGAACACCGGGGAGCTGTTTTTT TRBD2 16 TRBJ2-2 few TRBV2
CASSFRGSNQPQHF TGTGCCAGCAGCTTTAGGGGTAGCAATCAGCCCCAGCATTTT NA 14 TRBJ1-5 many TRBV11-2
CASSLAGAERNYEQYF TGTGCCAGCAGCTTAGCGGGGGCAGAAAGAAACTACGAGCAGTACTTC NA 16 TRBJ2-7 many TRBV7-8